This TCR beta chain was identified in a study of a mutant IDH1 vaccine in newly diagnosed glioma. At the level of the study: Vaccination started 4-6 weeks after radiotherapy alone, or with temozolomide cycles.

On this clone: What it binds is unknown.

This CDR3 spans 14 amino acids. V lost 6 bases to trimming and J lost 9 bases; unmatched junction nucleotides: 12. From germline, CDR1 is SNHLY and CDR2 FYNNEI. Clones were sequenced by immunoSEQ multiplex PCR, and TCRdb holds only the in-frame ones, with some missing. The sample shows 70,000 to 90,000 clones, 85% of them seen only once. Time point reported: week 23, last vaccination. The study gave 300 ug of mutant IDH1 20-mer peptide per vaccine dose, with topical imiquimod. This TCR came from a man aged 25 to 45 with glioma. Some clones in this sample may be carry-over from other donors' samples. The sample in question was PBMCs, obtained from a glioma patient whose treatment included an IDH1 peptide vaccine. This chain links TRBV2 with TRBJ1-2; 8 nucleotides line up with TRBD1. The CDR3, as DNA: TGTGCCAGCAGCACCCTAGACAGGGGACACAGCTACACCTTC. Its protein product is CASSTLDRGHSYTF.